The 10 T cell receptor beta chains given below trace back to one sample, sequenced in a study of CD8 T cells in ankylosing spondylitis. TCRdb recomputed calls from the 5' RACE reads with MiXCR, one row per CDR3 protein. The sample yields approximately 100,000 distinct CDR3 sequences, over 6.5% seen once. Sequencing was performed on blood, either unsorted or a sorted T cell fraction (not recorded which). The receptors stem from a male donor with ankylosing spondylitis or in good health (not recorded which).

This clonotype was seen only a few times. The CDR3 bases are TGTGCCAGCAGTGCCCCCGGTCGGGGAGGGACCGGGGAGCTGTTTTTT. This codes for CASSAPGRGGTGELFF. The chain couples TRBV6-1 to TRBJ2-2, with 7 bases identical to TRBD2. J was trimmed by 5 bases and V by 4 bases; bases with no gene match: 10. Germline V gene sequence: CDR1 MNHNS, CDR2 SASEGT. This CDR3 contains 16 residues.

This clonotype was counted at least ten times. This chain links TRBV7-9 with TRBJ2-2; D gene ambiguous. The CDR3 contains 10 residues. Germline lookup yields CDR1 SEHNR and CDR2 FQNEAQ (reference sequence). With 6 bases removed from V and 5 bases from J, the gap between germline ends came to 1 base. The DNA of the CDR3 is TGTGCCAGCAGGACCGGGGAGCTGTTTTTT. Residues: CASRTGELFF.

The chain combines TRBV29-1 with TRBJ2-2; 7 bases map to TRBD2. Germline-derived CDR1 and CDR2 are SQVTM and ANQGSEA. The CDR3 has 15 residues. Losses at the gene ends were 4 bases for V and 5 bases for J; bases not matched to a gene: 10. CDR3 sequence: CSVAVAGVRTGELFF. CDR3 bases: TGCAGCGTTGCAGTGGCGGGAGTGAGAACCGGGGAGCTGTTTTTT.

This clonotype was detected many times. The rearrangement joins TRBV20-1 to TRBJ2-5, with TRBD2 identical over 8 bases. Germline values: CDR1 DFQATT, CDR2 SNEGSKA (reference sequence). V lost 3 bases and J lost 4; bases outside the gene matches: 1. The CDR3 runs 12 residues. CDR3 DNA: TGCAGTGCTAGCGGGGGGGGAGAGACCCAGTACTTC. This codes for CSASGGGETQYF.

The chain links TRBV5-5 to TRBJ1-5, with D maybe TRBD1 (5 bases). Germline values: CDR1 SGHKS, CDR2 YYEKEE (reference sequence). V was cut by 2 bases and J by 3 bases, with 9 bases left in between. CDR3 size: 14 residues. This CDR3 is CASSFGGFNQPQHF. In nucleotides, the CDR3 is TGTGCCAGCAGCTTTGGGGGATTCAATCAGCCCCAGCATTTT.

This clonotype occurred many times. This CDR3 reads CASSKGGNGNTEAFF. CDR3 bases: TGTGCCAGCAGTAAAGGGGGGAATGGGAACACTGAAGCTTTCTTT. The chain is built from TRBV9 and TRBJ1-1, with a weak D call TRBD1 (6 bases). The germline V gene encodes CDR1 SGDLS and CDR2 YYNGEE. V lost 5 bases, J lost 1 base, and 15 bases lay in between. This CDR3 is 15 amino acids long.

This clonotype was found many times. This chain uses TRBV12-3 or TRBV12-4 with TRBJ1-2; possibly TRBD1 for D (6 bases). The V end lost 3 bases, the J end lost 6 bases, and 14 bases lay between the germline ends. There are 14 residues in the CDR3. CDR3 sequence reads: CASSFGGPLNGYTF. The DNA for the CDR3 is TGTGCCAGCAGTTTCGGGGGCCCGTTAAATGGCTACACCTTC.

As concerns this clonotype: A much larger clone differs from this one at a single base, so this may be a read error. In nucleotides, the CDR3 is TGCGCCAGCAGCCCCCCGTCCGGTGGGCTCTACGAGCTGTACTTC. It yields the protein CASSPPSGGLYELYF. The chain couples TRBV4-1 to TRBJ2-7; D is uncertain. Germline CDR1 MGHRA, CDR2 YSYEKL. CDR3 length: 15 residues.

This clonotype came up many times. This chain connects TRBV5-1 to TRBJ2-1; TRBD1 is a possible D gene (5 bases). Germline V lookup: CDR1 SGHRS, CDR2 YFSETQ. The CDR3 totals 15 residues. V was pared by 0 bases and J by 8 bases, with 15 bases between. The CDR3 region has the DNA TGCGCCAGCAGCTTGGATGAAGGGGTCCATCATGAGCAGTTCTTC. Protein sequence: CASSLDEGVHHEQFF.

Many counts were recorded for this clonotype. CDR3 DNA sequence: TGTGCCAGCAGTGGTCGGGCCCAATCTGAACCCCAGTACTTC. Protein product: CASSGRAQSEPQYF. The V call is TRBV2, the J call TRBJ2-5; D remains unclear. V was trimmed by 4 bases and J by 9 bases, leaving 18 bases between them. The germline V gene encodes CDR1 SNHLY and CDR2 FYNNEI. This CDR3 contains 14 residues.